The entry that follows covers one TCR beta chain sequence. Antigen unknown. J gave up 5 bases and V 6 bases, and 8 bases lay outside the gene matches. The germline gives CDR1 DFQATT, CDR2 SNEGSKA (reference sequence). CDR3 length equals 14 residues. The sample originates from a study of T cells in Graves' hyperthyroidism and ophthalmopathy. Findings of the study overall: The model made its ophthalmopathy prediction, and onset followed a median approximately 6 months later.

TCR beta CDR3 regions were amplified from RNA transcripts. The HTBI primer set drove a first-round RT-PCR of the TCR CDR3. TCRdb called the multiplex PCR reads again in MiXCR, with one record for every CDR3 protein. The sample gives approximately 740,000 distinct CDR3 sequences, 13% to 15% of which show up once; 10% is in the top ten. This TCR derives from a woman aged 18-35 years with Graves' hyperthyroidism. The sequencing sample was made of blood. The rearrangement joins TRBV20-1 to TRBJ2-1; 9 bases fit TRBD1. The CDR3 nucleotides read TGCAGTGCAAAAGGGGACAGGGTTAACAATGAGCAGTTCTTC. Residues: CSAKGDRVNNEQFF.